A selection of T cell receptor beta chains follows, all from one sample in a study of shared clonotypes between healthy human individuals. Measured with immunoSEQ multiplex PCR; TCRdb has only the in-frame clones, and not every one. The sample contains roughly 2,000,000 clones, about 94% of which appear only once. The sample comprised naive CD8+ T cells from PBMCs. Receptor source: a man aged 18-30 years in good health. Some clones in this sample may be carry-over from other donors' samples. Each CDR3 is given with its conserved first and last residue. A D gene is named only where the DNA matches it firmly. Where a row states a size, it is once, few, many or the class of an expanded clone; other rows omit it.

cdr3_nt cdr3_aa j_call v_call d_call clone_size
TGTGCCAGCAGCCTAACGACTAGCGGGAGATGGTTTCACTACGAGCAGTACTTC CASSLTTSGRWFHYEQYF TRBJ2-7 TRBV5-6 TRBD2 .
TGTGCCAGCAGTTACAACGCAGGGTCTAACTATGGCTACACCTTC CASSYNAGSNYGYTF TRBJ1-2 TRBV6-6 . .
TGTGCCAGCAGCTTAGTGTCTGGGCCTAGCGGGAGGTACGAGCAGTACTTC CASSLVSGPSGRYEQYF TRBJ2-7 TRBV7-9 TRBD2 .
TGTGCCAGCAGCCCTATTAGGACTAGCGGGAGTGAGGGAGATACGCAGTATTTT CASSPIRTSGSEGDTQYF TRBJ2-3 TRBV7-2 TRBD2 .
TGTGCCAGCAGCTTAGGACAGCACACCGGGGAGCTGTTTTTT CASSLGQHTGELFF TRBJ2-2 TRBV5-4 . .
TGCGCCAGCAGCTGGGGACAGGGATTGAATGAGCAGTTCTTC CASSWGQGLNEQFF TRBJ2-1 TRBV5-1 TRBD1 .
TGCGCCAGCAGCCAAAATCGGGACAGAATACCCTACGAGCAGTACTTC CASSQNRDRIPYEQYF TRBJ2-7 TRBV4-3 TRBD1 .
TGTGCCAGCAGTTTTTTGCAGGGTAGTCAGCCCCAGCATTTT CASSFLQGSQPQHF TRBJ1-5 TRBV27 . .
TGTGCCATCAGTGACCTTTGGGGGACCGACTATGGCTACACCTTC CAISDLWGTDYGYTF TRBJ1-2 TRBV10-3 . .
TGTGCCAGCTACCGGGGGGGCACCGGGGAGCTGTTTTTT CASYRGGTGELFF TRBJ2-2 TRBV6-1 TRBD2 .
TGTGCCAGCAGCCAAGATACTAGCGGGAGGGGGTACATTCAGTACTTC CASSQDTSGRGYIQYF TRBJ2-4 TRBV4-2 TRBD2 .
TGCGCCAGCAGTGAGCAGGGGGGCGGATACTATGGCTACACCTTC CASSEQGGGYYGYTF TRBJ1-2 TRBV10-2 TRBD1 .
TGTGCCAGCAGCGTAGCTGGCAGCTTCTATGGCTACACCTTC CASSVAGSFYGYTF TRBJ1-2 TRBV9 . .
TGTGCCAGCAGCTTTCGCGGCGTGAGCGGGATTTACGAGCAGTACTTC CASSFRGVSGIYEQYF TRBJ2-7 TRBV11-2 TRBD2 .
TGCGCCAGCAGCCAAGAGCCGGTAGGGCTACCCTCCTACGAGCAGTACTTC CASSQEPVGLPSYEQYF TRBJ2-7 TRBV4-1 . .
TGTGCCACACAGGGTTTCGCCTACGAGCAGTACTTC CATQGFAYEQYF TRBJ2-7 TRBV28 . .
TGCGCCAGCAGCTTGAGGACTAGGTTCGATGAGCAGTTCTTC CASSLRTRFDEQFF TRBJ2-1 TRBV5-1 TRBD2 once
TGTGCCAGCAGCTTTACGCGGGGGGATGAGCAGTTCTTC CASSFTRGDEQFF TRBJ2-1 TRBV7-9 TRBD2 .
TGTGCCAGCAGTTTATCCCCCGGGACTGGGGCCAACGTCCTGACTTTC CASSLSPGTGANVLTF TRBJ2-6 TRBV27 . .
TGTGCCAGCAGTTTAACCCCCCCCGGGAGCACAGATACGCAGTATTTT CASSLTPPGSTDTQYF TRBJ2-3 TRBV28 . .
TGTGCCAGCAAGTCTAGCTTCCACTACGAGCAGTACTTC CASKSSFHYEQYF TRBJ2-7 TRBV25-1 . .
TGTGCCATCTCTCTACCCCAGGTCGGCGGGAGGTCGACAGGAAGAAACACCATATATTTT CAISLPQVGGRSTGRNTIYF TRBJ1-3 TRBV10-3 . once
TGTGCCAGCTCACCAGTTTCGGACCCCCATAAGGGAAACACCATATATTTT CASSPVSDPHKGNTIYF TRBJ1-3 TRBV18 . .
TGTGCCAGCAACGGGAGGCCACACTACGAGCAGTACTTC CASNGRPHYEQYF TRBJ2-7 TRBV28 TRBD2 .
TGTGCCAGCGCAGACAGAACCCTCACAGATACGCAGTATTTT CASADRTLTDTQYF TRBJ2-3 TRBV6-4 . .
TGTGCCAGCGGCCCAAGGGCCCCTGAAGCTTTCTTT CASGPRAPEAFF TRBJ1-1 TRBV5-8 . .
TGTGCCAGCAGTTGGACGGTTAGGGGGGAGCAGTACTTC CASSWTVRGEQYF TRBJ2-7 TRBV27 . .
TGCGCCAGCAGCCAAGATCCCTCCGCCTACGAGCAGTACTTC CASSQDPSAYEQYF TRBJ2-7 TRBV4-1 . .
TGTGCCAGCAGTTGGGACAGGGGAACTGAAGCTTTCTTT CASSWDRGTEAFF TRBJ1-1 TRBV6-1 TRBD1 .
TGTGCCAGCAGCTTGGGGCAGGGGGGAGGCGAGCAGTACTTC CASSLGQGGGEQYF TRBJ2-7 TRBV5-5 . .
TGTGCCAGCAGTCGATCGACTAGCGGGAGGGATACGCAGTATTTT CASSRSTSGRDTQYF TRBJ2-3 TRBV6-1 TRBD2 once